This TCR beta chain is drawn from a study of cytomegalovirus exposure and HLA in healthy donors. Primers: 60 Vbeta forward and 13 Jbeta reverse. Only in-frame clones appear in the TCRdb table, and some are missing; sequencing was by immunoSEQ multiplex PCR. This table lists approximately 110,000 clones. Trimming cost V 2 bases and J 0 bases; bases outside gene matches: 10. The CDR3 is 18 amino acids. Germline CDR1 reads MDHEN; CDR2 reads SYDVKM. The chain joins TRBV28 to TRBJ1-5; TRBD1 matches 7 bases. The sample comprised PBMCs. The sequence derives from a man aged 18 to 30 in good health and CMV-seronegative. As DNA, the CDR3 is TGTGCCAGCAGTTTAGTGCAGGGGGAGATAAATAGCAATCAGCCCCAGCATTTT. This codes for CASSLVQGEINSNQPQHF.